Listed below are T cell receptor beta chains from one sample, sequenced in a study of vaccination effects on CD4 cells after COVID-19. Profiled with immunoSEQ multiplex PCR; TCRdb holds only in-frame clones, not every one. The table includes around 40,000 clones, roughly two thirds detected once. No antigen is known for these receptors. Source: CD4+ T cells from PBMCs cultured with a peptide pool, taken before COVID-19 vaccination. These receptors came from a human donor who had a prior SARS-CoV-2 infection. The CDR3 runs from the conserved cysteine through the conserved F or W. D genes are given only for firm matches. Clone size appears in some rows only: once, few, many, or a class for an expanded clone.

clone_size	v_call	j_call	d_call	cdr3_nt	cdr3_aa
.	TRBV12-5	TRBJ2-7	TRBD1	TGTGCTAGTGGGGTCGGGGACAGGGACCACGAGCAGTACTTC	CASGVGDRDHEQYF
.	TRBV5-1	TRBJ2-1	.	TGCGCCAGCAGCTTGGAAGGGGACCCCTACAATGAGCAGTTCTTC	CASSLEGDPYNEQFF
.	TRBV11-1	TRBJ2-5	.	TGTGCCAGCAGCTATGGTCCTCAGGAGACCCAGTACTTC	CASSYGPQETQYF
.	TRBV18	TRBJ2-6	TRBD1	TGTGCCAGCTCTCCCATAACTTCAGGGGGCGCAACTGGGGCCAACGTCCTGACTTTC	CASSPITSGGATGANVLTF
.	TRBV7-7	TRBJ2-4	.	TGTGACGAAATCGGAGAAGCCAAAAACATTCAGTACTTC	CDEIGEAKNIQYF
.	TRBV5-1	TRBJ2-5	.	TGCGCCAGCAGCTTGGACGGGGAGACCCAGTACTTC	CASSLDGETQYF
.	TRBV7-2	TRBJ2-3	.	TGTGCCAGCAGCCCAACCGTTGGAGCTTACACAGATACGCAGTATTTT	CASSPTVGAYTDTQYF
.	TRBV6-5	TRBJ1-1	.	TGTGCCAGCAAAAGGGGCTCATCCATGAACACTGAAGCTTTCTTT	CASKRGSSMNTEAFF
.	TRBV7-9	TRBJ2-5	TRBD2	TGTGCCAGCAGCTTAGTGGCTAGCGGAGAGACCCAGTACTTC	CASSLVASGETQYF
.	TRBV3-1/TRBV3-2	TRBJ2-1	.	TGTGCCAGCAGCCCGCCAGGGATCGGGGGAGGGCAGTTCTTC	CASSPPGIGGGQFF
.	TRBV7-9	TRBJ2-3	.	TGTGCCGGATCATTAGGGGGGGACTCAGATACGCAGTATTTT	CAGSLGGDSDTQYF
once	TRBV20-1	TRBJ2-3	.	TGCAGTGCTTGCAGCACAGATACGCAGTATTTT	CSACSTDTQYF
.	TRBV5-5	TRBJ2-3	TRBD2	TGTGCCAGCAGCTTTAGACTAGCGGGGTATATGGGAGATACGCAGTATTTT	CASSFRLAGYMGDTQYF
.	TRBV7-9	TRBJ2-3	.	TGTGCCAGCAGCGTGGGGACAACTCAGACGTTCGGCACAGATACGCAGTATTTT	CASSVGTTQTFGTDTQYF
.	TRBV7-7	TRBJ2-5	.	TGTGCTAGCAGCTTAGCGAAGGGGAAAGAGACCCAGTACTTC	CASSLAKGKETQYF
.	TRBV18	TRBJ1-2	.	TGTGCCACTACAACAGGTACTGACTATGGCTACACCTTC	CATTTGTDYGYTF
.	TRBV23-1	TRBJ2-5	TRBD1	TGCGCCAGCAGAGGGGCTTTCAGGGACAGAGAAGAGACCCAGTACTTC	CASRGAFRDREETQYF
few	TRBV7-9	TRBJ1-5	TRBD1	TGTGCCAGCAGCTTCGGGACAGGGGATCAGCCCCAGCATTTT	CASSFGTGDQPQHF
.	TRBV7-3	TRBJ2-1	.	TGTGCCAGCAGCTTAATCCTTCGGGCAGGTGGGCTGTTCTTC	CASSLILRAGGLFF
.	TRBV3-1/TRBV3-2	TRBJ2-7	.	TGTGCCAGCAGCGAAAGTCACGGGGGCGAGCAGTACTTC	CASSESHGGEQYF
.	TRBV11-2	TRBJ2-2	TRBD2	TGTGCCAGCAGCCCGGGACTAGCGGGAGGTTATTTGGACACCGGGGAGCTGTTTTTT	CASSPGLAGGYLDTGELFF
.	TRBV20-1	TRBJ2-7	.	TGCAGTGCTAGTACAAGGTTATTCGAGCAGTACTTC	CSASTRLFEQYF
few	TRBV12-2	TRBJ1-3	.	TGTGCAAGTCGCTTATCAGACACCGACCTCTCTGGAAACACCATATATTTT	CASRLSDTDLSGNTIYF
.	TRBV5-1	TRBJ2-7	.	TGCGCCAGCAGCACCTCGGACGCCCCTACGTCGGAGCAGTACTTC	CASSTSDAPTSEQYF
.	TRBV18	TRBJ1-2	.	TGTGCCAGCTCACCACAACAGAGGAAGTATGGCTACACCTTC	CASSPQQRKYGYTF
.	TRBV3-1/TRBV3-2	TRBJ2-3	.	TGTGCCAGCAGCCAAGATCGGGACGATCATAGCACAGATACGCAGTATTTT	CASSQDRDDHSTDTQYF
few	TRBV2	TRBJ1-2	.	TGTGCCAGCAAATTTAGGGCCGGGGAGGACTATGGCTACACCTTC	CASKFRAGEDYGYTF
few	TRBV7-2	TRBJ1-4	TRBD1	TGTGCCAGCAGAACCACAGGGGGTCTTAATGAAAAACTGTTTTTT	CASRTTGGLNEKLFF
few	TRBV18	TRBJ1-1	.	TGTGCCAGCTCACCAGATCAGGACACTGAAGCTTTCTTT	CASSPDQDTEAFF
.	TRBV7-7	TRBJ2-5	.	TGTGCTAGCAGCCCTCGGGCAGGGAGACCAGGAGAGACCCAGTACTTC	CASSPRAGRPGETQYF
.	TRBV5-1	TRBJ2-3	.	TGCGCCAGCAGCTTAGACCGTAGCACAGATACGCAGTATTTT	CASSLDRSTDTQYF
.	TRBV13	TRBJ2-7	.	TGTGCCAGCAACAGGTTGGGAGGTGCCCAACAGTACTTC	CASNRLGGAQQYF
once	TRBV20-1	TRBJ1-4	.	TGCAGTGCTAGTCTCACTAATGAAAAACTGTTTTTT	CSASLTNEKLFF
few	TRBV6-5	TRBJ1-2	TRBD1	TGTGCCAGCAGTTCCAGGGGGCAAAGGACCTTC	CASSSRGQRTF
once	TRBV7-2	TRBJ2-5	.	TGTGCCAGCAGCTTAGCCGCGGGGGCGGGGTGGGACCAAGAGACCCAGTACTTC	CASSLAAGAGWDQETQYF
.	TRBV24-1	TRBJ2-7	TRBD2	TGTGCCACCAGTGATCCCGGGACTAGCGGCTACGAGCAGTACTTC	CATSDPGTSGYEQYF
once	TRBV20-1	TRBJ1-4	.	TGCAGTGCTCGGTGGGACGAAAAACTGTTTTTT	CSARWDEKLFF
.	TRBV10-2	TRBJ1-4	.	TGCGCCAGCAGTGACTCGGGGGCAAGGGAAAAACTGTTTTTT	CASSDSGAREKLFF
.	TRBV2	TRBJ1-2	.	TGTGCCAGCAGTGAGGTCAGAGGGGGAGGCTACACCTTC	CASSEVRGGGYTF
.	TRBV2	TRBJ1-4	.	TGTGCCAGCGGATCCAGGGTTGGGCGGGTAACTAATGAAAAACTGTTTTTT	CASGSRVGRVTNEKLFF
.	TRBV2	TRBJ2-7	TRBD2	TGTGCCAGCAGGGAGACTAGCGGGGAACACGAGCAGTACTTC	CASRETSGEHEQYF
few	TRBV11-3	TRBJ2-6	.	TGTGCCAGCAGCCCCCGTTTTCAGTCCTCTAACGTCCTGACTTTC	CASSPRFQSSNVLTF
once	TRBV5-1	TRBJ2-5	TRBD1	TGCGCCAGCAGGAAGGGGGCGTTAGAGACCCAGTACTTC	CASRKGALETQYF
once	TRBV28	TRBJ1-2	TRBD1	TGTGCCAGCAGGACAATTGGGGCGCAGGGGGCGGGTGGCTACACCTTC	CASRTIGAQGAGGYTF
.	TRBV30	TRBJ1-4	.	TGTGCCTGGAGTGATTACAGCGAAAAACTGTTTTTT	CAWSDYSEKLFF
few	TRBV11-2	TRBJ2-7	TRBD1	TGTGCCAGCAGGTTCCCGGGACAGGGGGCCTACGAGCAGTACTTC	CASRFPGQGAYEQYF
.	TRBV20-1	TRBJ1-2	.	TGCAGTGCTAGTTACTCGGGCAGAGCTAACTATGGCTACACCTTC	CSASYSGRANYGYTF
.	TRBV2	TRBJ2-7	.	TGTGCCAGCAGTCGACAGGACTACGAGCAGTACTTC	CASSRQDYEQYF
.	TRBV4-2	TRBJ2-5	.	TGTGCCAGCAGCTACGACGGAAGACAAGAGACCCAGTACTTC	CASSYDGRQETQYF
.	TRBV7-3	TRBJ2-5	.	TGTGCCAGCAGCCTAGGCCAGGGGGGTGGTGAGACCCAGTACTTC	CASSLGQGGGETQYF
.	TRBV19	TRBJ1-2	.	TGTGCCAGTAGTATGGGCCGAAACTATGGCTACACCTTC	CASSMGRNYGYTF